Following are 32 T cell receptor beta chains from one sample sequenced in a study of early T cells in non-severe SARS-CoV-2 infection. TCRdb re-called the 5' RACE reads with MiXCR, one entry per CDR3 protein. The sample gives roughly 64,000 distinct CDR3 sequences, over 9% of which show up once; about 2.7% is in the top ten. Source: whole blood, taken at baseline. The receptor source for this set is an adult who was a healthcare worker with PCR-confirmed SARS-CoV-2 infection or an uninfected control (not recorded which).

The CDR3 region is CASSPLGGSYNEQFF. The CDR3 DNA reads TGTGCCAGCAGCCCCCTCGGGGGCTCCTACAATGAGCAGTTCTTC. J is TRBJ2-1 and V is TRBV11-2, with a tentative D call TRBD2 (6 bases). V was trimmed by 5 bases and J by 0 bases, leaving 11 bases between them. Germline V CDR1 and CDR2: SGHAT, FQNNGV. The length of the CDR3 is 15 residues.

The V and J genes are TRBV9 and TRBJ2-1; D unclear. This CDR3 comprises 12 residues. V was pared by 3 bases and J by 9 bases, with 10 bases between. Germline assignment: CDR1 SGDLS and CDR2 YYNGEE. The CDR3 region is CASSGGRAEQFF. The CDR3 DNA follows: TGTGCCAGCAGCGGAGGTCGGGCTGAGCAGTTCTTC.

This clonotype was picked up a small number of times. This chain uses TRBV7-9 with TRBJ2-3, with no clear D. The CDR3 contains 12 residues. The germline V gene has CDR1 SEHNR and CDR2 FQNEAQ (reference sequence). Trimming pared 6 bases from V and 0 bases from J, leaving 4 bases between. CDR3 in DNA: TGTGCCAGCAGGCCGAGCACAGATACGCAGTATTTT. Protein sequence: CASRPSTDTQYF.

J is TRBJ1-2 and V is TRBV19; a weak D match, TRBD1 (6 bases). Germline V gene lookup returns CDR1 LNHDA and CDR2 SQIVND (reference sequence). CDR3 size: 13 residues. Trimming stripped 6 bases from V and 3 bases from J, with 11 bases between. This chain's CDR3 is CASSPQGDYGYTF. The DNA for the CDR3 is TGTGCCAGTAGCCCACAGGGTGACTATGGCTACACCTTC.

This clonotype has at least ten counts. The CDR3 is CTSQPFGQETQYF. The CDR3 region has the DNA TGCACCAGCCAACCGTTTGGACAAGAGACCCAGTACTTC. This sequence joins TRBV20-1 and TRBJ2-5; D is unresolved. This CDR3 has 13 amino acids. Germline lookup yields CDR1 DFQATT and CDR2 SNEGSKA (reference sequence).

This clonotype was recorded many times. Germline and junction disagree at one end, which may indicate a read error. This chain joins TRBV6-2 or TRBV6-3 and TRBJ1-1, with 8 bases lining up with TRBD1. The CDR3 extends over 15 amino acids. Germline CDR1 and CDR2: MNHEY and SVGEGT. In DNA form, the CDR3 reads TGTGCCAGCAGTAAGGGACAGGCGGGGAACACTGAAGTTTTCTTT. Amino acid sequence: CASSKGQAGNTEVFF.

This clonotype has only a few counts. The chain uses TRBV5-1 and TRBJ1-1, with 9 bases that match TRBD1. The CDR3 loop spans 13 amino acids. Per germline, CDR1 SGHRS and CDR2 YFSETQ. Trimming removed 3 bases from V and 11 bases from J; junction bases left unmatched: 8. As DNA, the CDR3 is TGCGCCAGCAGCTCCCCACAGGGGGCTCCGGCTTTCTTT. Protein product: CASSSPQGAPAFF.

The chain couples TRBV5-1 to TRBJ1-2; the match to TRBD1 covers 7 bases. The V segment lost 1 base and the J segment 0 bases; nucleotides outside the gene matches: 9. The CDR3 spans 17 residues. The V gene's germline CDR1 is SGHRS and CDR2 YFSETQ. The CDR3 spells CASSLSIGTVANYGYTF. The CDR3 coding sequence is TGCGCCAGCAGCTTGAGTATCGGGACAGTAGCTAACTATGGCTACACCTTC.

V gene TRBV12-3 or TRBV12-4 combines with J gene TRBJ1-2; no clear D gene. Trimming took off 3 bases at V and 4 bases at J, with 18 bases between the two ends. The CDR3 sequence is 16 residues long. This CDR3 reads CASSFKGRDSGYGYTF. DNA for the CDR3: TGTGCCAGCAGTTTTAAGGGAAGGGATTCGGGCTATGGCTACACCTTC.

The sample holds a few counts of this clonotype. This chain links TRBV20-1 with TRBJ1-5; 7 bases agree with TRBD1. V was pared by 0 bases and J by 3 bases, with 2 bases of the junction left unmatched. The germline V gene has CDR1 DFQATT and CDR2 SNEGSKA (reference sequence). This CDR3 comprises 14 residues. CDR3 residues: CSAREGQPNQPQHF. CDR3 coding DNA: TGCAGTGCTAGAGAGGGACAGCCCAATCAGCCCCAGCATTTT.

This sequence joins TRBV21-1 and TRBJ2-5; the table gives TRBD1 as D, unverified against the DNA. TRBV21-1 is shown as a pseudogene. CDR3 size: 18 residues. The CDR3 DNA reads TGTGCCAGCAGCAAATTACAGGGGGCGAACGAGGCCCAAGAGACCCAGTACTTC. Encoded protein: CASSKLQGANEAQETQYF.

This clonotype showed up just a few times. The junction departs from germline at one end; a sequencing error may be responsible. CDR3 bases: TGCAGTGCTAGATCGGGACTAGCGGGGGGCCGGGTCTTC. Encoded protein: CSARSGLAGGRVF. The rearrangement joins TRBV20-1 to TRBJ2-1; 15 positions agree with TRBD2. Germline CDR1 reads DFQATT; CDR2 reads SNEGSKA (reference sequence). The CDR3 has 13 residues.

Only a few counts were recorded for this clonotype. The chain combines TRBV7-2 with TRBJ2-1, with 13 nucleotides matching TRBD2. The V gene end was trimmed by 4 bases and the J gene end by 8 bases; junction bases not matched to a gene: 5. The CDR3 spans 15 residues. Germline-derived CDR1 and CDR2 are SGHTA and FQGNSA. The chain's CDR3 is CASSWGTSGVYEQFF. The CDR3 DNA is TGTGCCAGCAGCTGGGGGACTAGCGGGGTCTATGAGCAGTTCTTC.

The sample holds a few counts of this clonotype. The genes are TRBV12-3 or TRBV12-4 and TRBJ1-1; tentative D call: TRBD1 (6 bases). The CDR3 is 14 amino acids. The ends were cut back, 7 bases at V and 11 bases at J, with 23 bases in the middle. CDR3 protein: CASKDSGGHLGAFF. The CDR3 DNA follows: TGTGCCAGCAAAGACTCGGGGGGCCACCTGGGGGCTTTCTTT.

Many counts were recorded for this clonotype. This chain links TRBV7-9 with TRBJ1-1; D call uncertain. Germline-derived CDR1 and CDR2 are SEHNR and FQNEAQ (reference sequence). The CDR3 spans 13 residues. Deletions cut 3 bases from V and 3 bases from J, with 8 bases between. The CDR3 DNA reads TGTGCCAGCAGCTTTACAGCGGACACTGAAGCTTTCTTT. Protein product: CASSFTADTEAFF.

This clonotype occurred a few times. The chain employs TRBV5-5 and TRBJ2-1; 10 bases fit TRBD2. Looked up from germline, CDR1 is SGHKS and CDR2 is YYEKEE (reference sequence). The trim removed 4 bases at V and 7 bases at J, leaving 20 bases unmatched. The CDR3 sequence is 19 residues long. The CDR3 DNA sequence: TGTGCCAGCAGCCCCTCAACTAGCGGGGTACTCGTTGGGGATAATGAGCAGTTCTTC. Its translation: CASSPSTSGVLVGDNEQFF.

This clonotype has a count of ten or more. The rearrangement links TRBV7-9 to TRBJ2-7; D unclear. CDR1 and CDR2 (germline): SEHNR, FQNEAQ (reference sequence). V was trimmed by 1 base and J by 6 bases, leaving 4 bases between them. This CDR3 has 11 residues. CDR3: CASSLVGEQYF. In nucleotides, the CDR3 is TGTGCCAGCAGCTTAGTTGGCGAGCAGTACTTC.

V is TRBV14 and J is TRBJ1-1, with D unclear. The V gene's germline CDR1 is SGHDN and CDR2 FVKESK. The V end lost 2 bases, the J end lost 7 bases, and 11 bases lay between the germline ends. There are 13 residues in the CDR3. The CDR3 nucleotides are TGTGCCAGCAGCCAAACAACACCCATTGAAGCTTTCTTT. Translating it yields CASSQTTPIEAFF. Using reference TRBV14 and TRBJ1-1 for the parts outside the CDR3, the full variable domain is EAGVTQFPSHSVIEKGQTVTLRCDPISGHDNLYWYRRVMGKEIKFLLHFVKESKQDESGMPNNRFLAERTGGTYSTLKVQPAELEDSGVYFCASSQTTPIEAFFGQGTRLTVV.

The chain combines TRBV10-3 with TRBJ1-4; TRBD1 agrees at 10 bases. There are 14 residues in the CDR3. Per the germline V gene, CDR1 is ENHRY and CDR2 is SYGVKD. V trimming: 3 bases; J trimming: 7 bases; junction bases outside the gene matches: 2. CDR3: CAISDDRGREKLFF. CDR3 coding DNA: TGTGCCATCAGTGATGACAGGGGGCGTGAAAAACTGTTTTTT.

This clonotype occurred a few times. The chain couples TRBV4-3 to TRBJ2-7; 8 nucleotides line up with TRBD2. Germline CDR1 and CDR2: LGHNA and YSLEER. V was pared by 3 bases and J by 6 bases, with 7 bases of the junction left unmatched. The CDR3 is made up of 14 amino acids. The CDR3 DNA follows: TGCGCCAGCAGCCAGGGACTAGGAAGGGGCGAGCAGTACTTC. It yields the protein CASSQGLGRGEQYF.

This clonotype has just one count. CDR3 residues: CASTVLGRNQPQHF. The CDR3 nucleotides are TGTGCCAGCACAGTGCTGGGTCGCAATCAGCCCCAGCATTTT. The chain employs TRBV2 and TRBJ1-5; D is unresolved. This CDR3 has 14 residues. Germline V lookup: CDR1 SNHLY, CDR2 FYNNEI. Trimming left V 7 bases short and J 2 bases short, with 12 bases between.

This clonotype was seen a few times. This rearrangement joins TRBV2 to TRBJ1-1; a weak D match, TRBD1 (5 bases). Trimming removed 7 bases at V and 3 bases at J, with 12 bases between. CDR1 and CDR2 (germline): SNHLY, FYNNEI. The CDR3 runs to 13 residues. CDR3 protein: CASKSGAYTEAFF. The DNA for the CDR3 is TGTGCCAGCAAGAGTGGGGCGTACACTGAAGCTTTCTTT.

This clonotype showed up many times. V gene TRBV7-2 combines with J gene TRBJ1-5, with a tentative D call TRBD1 (6 bases). Trimming shortened V by 2 bases and J by 6 bases, and 14 bases separated the two germline ends. This CDR3 spans 15 amino acids. CDR1 is SGHTA and CDR2 is FQGNSA in the germline V gene. The CDR3 DNA reads TGTGCCAGCAGCTTAAGAGCCCAGGGGACTCAGCCCCAGCATTTT. This encodes CASSLRAQGTQPQHF.

This clonotype was counted only a few times. This rearrangement joins TRBV6-6 to TRBJ2-3; 9 bases are shared with TRBD2. CDR1 and CDR2 (germline): MNHNY, SVGAGI (reference sequence). This CDR3 region has 19 residues. V lost 0 bases to trimming and J lost 2 bases; unmatched junction nucleotides: 12. This CDR3 is CASSYSLDPRTSDTDTQYF. The CDR3 coding sequence is TGTGCCAGCAGTTACTCGCTAGACCCCCGGACTAGCGACACAGATACGCAGTATTTT.

The chain couples TRBV20-1 to TRBJ1-5; D ambiguous. V lost 5 bases and J 0 bases, leaving 8 bases between the germline ends. Germline values: CDR1 DFQATT, CDR2 SNEGSKA (reference sequence). The CDR3 runs 13 residues. CDR3 sequence reads: CSAQDYSNQPQHF. The CDR3 coding sequence is TGCAGTGCTCAAGATTATAGCAATCAGCCCCAGCATTTT.

This clonotype was seen a handful of times. The chain recombines TRBV12-3 or TRBV12-4 with TRBJ1-1; D might be TRBD1 (6 bases). The V gene lost 6 bases and the J gene lost 4 bases, with 15 bases spanning the gap. The CDR3 sequence is 14 residues long. The CDR3 sequence is CASREGVDSTEAFF. The CDR3 DNA follows: TGTGCCAGCAGGGAGGGGGTTGATTCCACTGAAGCTTTCTTT.

This clonotype has a handful of counts. This chain connects TRBV13 to TRBJ2-1; D is unclear. The CDR3 length is 16 residues. V gave up 5 bases and J gave up 0 bases, with 14 bases separating them. Germline CDR1 PRHDT, CDR2 FYEKMQ (reference sequence). The CDR3 region has the DNA TGTGCCAGCAGCCGATTCTCAGGCAGCTCCTACAATGAGCAGTTCTTC. Translation gives CASSRFSGSSYNEQFF.

The CDR3 DNA reads as TGTGCCAGCAGGACACAGGGGATGGTGTCCGGCTATGGCTACACCTTC. As protein: CASRTQGMVSGYGYTF. V gene TRBV6-2 or TRBV6-3 combines with J gene TRBJ1-2; 7 nucleotides align to TRBD1. This CDR3 contains 16 residues. The V gene end was trimmed by 6 bases and the J gene end by 4 bases; junction bases not matched to a gene: 14. Per germline, CDR1 MNHEY and CDR2 SVGEGT.

This clonotype appeared many times. The chain has TRBV7-9 and TRBJ2-3; D ambiguous. CDR1 is SEHNR, CDR2 FQNEAQ, per germline (reference sequence). Trimming left V 5 bases short and J 4 bases short, with 19 bases between. This CDR3 has 16 residues. CDR3 bases: TGTGCCAGCAGCCTAAGTACCTCTAATGAGGCAGATACGCAGTATTTT. Translation gives CASSLSTSNEADTQYF.

This clonotype was observed a handful of times. CDR3: CASSPFTGNLGYTF. CDR3 bases: TGTGCCAGCAGCCCTTTCACGGGTAACCTGGGCTACACCTTC. This rearrangement joins TRBV12-3 or TRBV12-4 to TRBJ1-2; no firm D call. There are 14 residues in the CDR3. Trimming left V 6 bases short and J 8 bases short, with 19 bases between.

This clonotype has just a few counts. The chain uses TRBV7-9 and TRBJ2-1, with D possibly matching TRBD2 (7 bases). CDR1 is SEHNR, CDR2 FQNEAQ, per germline (reference sequence). V lost 1 base and J lost 6, with 16 bases in between. This CDR3 has 16 residues. The CDR3 sequence: CASSLGSGGPFNEQFF. CDR3 DNA: TGTGCCAGCAGCTTAGGGTCGGGGGGCCCATTCAATGAGCAGTTCTTC.

This clonotype was counted a few times. This rearrangement joins TRBV20-1 to TRBJ2-1, with 7 bases matching TRBD1. With V trimmed by 6 bases and J by 8 bases, 13 bases remained unmatched. This CDR3 has 14 amino acids. CDR1 and CDR2 from the germline V gene are DFQATT and SNEGSKA (reference sequence). The CDR3 protein is CSATPVQGKDEQFF. The CDR3 DNA reads TGCAGTGCAACCCCCGTACAGGGGAAAGATGAGCAGTTCTTC.